The text below deals with one T cell receptor beta chain. The data are from a study of blood T cell repertoires in COVID-19. Background on the study: Researchers got acute and convalescent COVID-19 samples from the United States, Italy and Spain.

The CDR3 consists of 14 residues. V shed 1 base and J shed 5 bases, with 12 bases lying between them. CDR1 and CDR2 from the germline V gene are SGHDT and YYEEEE. In the study's own analysis: Estimated nucleated cell counts came from reference gene primer amplification. Here immunoSEQ multiplex PCR was the method, and the copy in TCRdb shows in-frame clones only, minus some. V and J calls and clone size are those listed in that table; D and trimming were worked out from the DNA. The sample records hundreds of thousands of clones, approximately 90% being singletons. The sequenced sample consisted of peripheral blood. The chain couples TRBV5-6 to TRBJ1-1; D is possibly TRBD1 (6 bases). The clonotype was recovered from a woman aged 55-69 years with acute or convalescent COVID-19. The CDR3 DNA follows: TGTGCCAGCAGCTTGAGGGCAGGGGAGACTGAAGCTTTCTTT. It codes for CASSLRAGETEAFF.